This T cell receptor (beta chain) came from a study of T cells after yellow fever vaccination (dated by TCRdb to 2018 to 2020). Regarding the complete study: Libraries from fractions with low cell numbers were prepared with the SMART-Seq v4 Ultra Low Input RNA kit. To track T-cell clones before and after primary and booster YFV17D yellow fever vaccination, bulk TCR alpha and beta repertoires were sequenced longitudinally. Two healthy male donors made up the cohort, one aged 18 to 30 years and the other aged 30 to 40 years. Bulk PBMC replicates and cell subsets were isolated from blood drawn at multiple timepoints before and after both primary and secondary immunization.

To note about this clonotype: What antigen it recognizes has not been identified. The sample holds no much larger clone one base away, and base qualities are not on file.

TCRdb names Illumina NovaSeq 6000 as the instrument used. Synthesis of TCR cDNA relied on 5'RACE template switching, a step that introduced a universal primer site along with unique molecular identifiers. Priming for cDNA synthesis came from both the TCR alpha and TCR beta constant segments. Libraries were amplified in two PCR steps, with sample barcodes and sequencing adapters added in the second step. Sequencing of libraries was done on Illumina HiSeq 2500 (2x100 bp) or NovaSeq (2x150 bp). As for how the authors treated the data: MIGEC was used to demultiplex reads and collapse the reads into UMI consensus sequences, and MiXCR was used for V(D)J alignment. Vaccine-responding clonotypes were identified with edgeR using replicate PBMC samples, with FDR below 0.01 and a log2 fold change above 5 up to day 15 being required. CD4 or CD8 identity was assigned to each bulk clonotype according to whether the clonotype was present at higher abundance in the sequenced CD4 repertoire or the sequenced CD8 repertoire. Using fastp at Q25 and MiXCR, TCRdb reprocessed the public reads and kept productive beta chains. Duplicate CDR3 protein sequences are folded into a single record with the most common DNA and genes. The V and J calls follow TCRdb's processing rather than the paper's. In this sample the table shows about 340,000 distinct CDR3 sequences, almost 4% of which occur a single time. Roughly a quarter of the sample rests with the top ten.

What this sample's treatment or condition label stands for: live attenuated yellow fever vaccine strain. At every blood-draw timepoint, two biological replicates of bulk PBMCs were collected. A standard Ficoll-Paque protocol was used to isolate PBMCs from peripheral blood. TriZol was used to extract RNA from bulk PBMCs, from CD4 and CD8 fractions, and from dextramer-positive and dextramer-negative fractions. The CDR3 starts with the cysteine, ends with the phenylalanine, and has 14 residues. The retained sequence is limited to the CDR3, 42 bases, with the frame set at the first base. Per the germline V gene, LGHNA is the CDR1 and YNFKEQ is the CDR2. V is cut by 1 base and J by 12 bases, and the space between the germline ends is 16 bases. Broader findings and caveats from the paper: A small fraction of clonotypes showed up in both the CD4 and CD8 compartments, probably as a result of convergent recombination. Because only a couple of donors were included in the study, the extent to which the findings can be generalized is limited. Computational filtering was needed because FACS-sorted repertoires could contain abundant contaminating clonotypes from the bulk population. After the booster, most of the clones that had expanded following primary vaccination were detected again (roughly 97% of CD4 and 80% to 90% of CD8), which suggests that memory was broadly maintained. The secondary T-cell response was weaker than the primary response but faster, peaking on day 5 instead of day 15.

Sequenced here: PBMCs, sampled 5 days after the yellow fever booster vaccination. The TCR comes from a man aged 18-30 years who received the YFV17D yellow fever vaccine. The sequence links TRBV4-2 to TRBJ2-1; TRBD1 is a possible D gene, resting on 5 matching bases. The nucleotides are TGTGCCAGCAGCCAAGCTGGTGGCGAAGGGGTGCAGTTCTTC. Its translation reads: CASSQAGGEGVQFF.